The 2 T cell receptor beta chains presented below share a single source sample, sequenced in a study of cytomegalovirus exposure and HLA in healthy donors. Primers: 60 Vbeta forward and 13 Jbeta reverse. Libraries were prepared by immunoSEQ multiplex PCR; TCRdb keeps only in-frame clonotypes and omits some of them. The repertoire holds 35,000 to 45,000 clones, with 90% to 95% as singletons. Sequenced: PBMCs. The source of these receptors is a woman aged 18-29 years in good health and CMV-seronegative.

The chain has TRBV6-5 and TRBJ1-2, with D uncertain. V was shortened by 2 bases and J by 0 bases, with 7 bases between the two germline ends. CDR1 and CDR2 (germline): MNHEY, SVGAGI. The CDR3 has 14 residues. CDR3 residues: CASSYSGANYGYTF. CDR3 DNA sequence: TGTGCCAGCAGTTACAGCGGGGCTAACTATGGCTACACCTTC.

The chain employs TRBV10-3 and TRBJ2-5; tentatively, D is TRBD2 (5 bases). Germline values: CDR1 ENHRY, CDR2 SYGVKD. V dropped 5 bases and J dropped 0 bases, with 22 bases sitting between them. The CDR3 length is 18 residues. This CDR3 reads CAISPSRGPSGHQETQYF. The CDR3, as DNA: TGTGCCATCAGTCCTAGTCGGGGTCCCTCCGGACACCAAGAGACCCAGTACTTC.